The 13 T cell receptor beta chains below all came from one sample that was sequenced in a study of blood T cell repertoires in COVID-19. This table comes from immunoSEQ multiplex PCR, and its TCRdb copy is limited to in-frame clones, with some not included. The table records around 19,000 clones, about nine tenths of them present only once. Sequenced material: peripheral blood. These receptor sequences come from a human donor in a cohort sampled during active COVID-19. The donor label of this sample is uncertain.

CDR3 loop: CASSEEFAGSWDTQYF. The CDR3, as DNA: TGTGCCAGCAGTGAAGAATTCGCGGGGAGCTGGGATACGCAGTATTTT. This chain connects TRBV25-1 to TRBJ2-3; D possibly corresponds to TRBD2 (6 bases). V was clipped by 2 bases and J by 6 bases, with 18 bases between them. CDR1 is MGHDK, CDR2 SYGVNS, per germline. The CDR3 runs 16 residues.

This rearrangement joins TRBV27 to TRBJ2-2; the match to TRBD2 covers 8 bases. The V and J ends lost 3 bases and 7 bases, in that order; junction bases with no gene match: 16. Germline V gene lookup returns CDR1 MNHEY and CDR2 SMNVEV (reference sequence). This CDR3 contains 18 residues. The CDR3 bases are TGTGCCAGCAGTTTTCGCCTAGCGGGCTTCCAGACGTTCGGGGAGCTGTTTTTT. Amino acid sequence: CASSFRLAGFQTFGELFF.

The rearrangement links TRBV5-1 to TRBJ2-7, with a possible D match to TRBD1 (5 bases). The CDR3 consists of 15 residues. Germline V gene lookup returns CDR1 SGHRS and CDR2 YFSETQ. V was clipped by 7 bases and J by 2 bases, with 19 bases between them. The CDR3 here is CASAFEPGRPYEQYF. Written as DNA, the CDR3 is TGCGCCAGCGCATTTGAACCAGGGCGTCCCTACGAGCAGTACTTC.

The gene calls are TRBV19 and TRBJ1-5, with D perhaps matching TRBD1 (5 bases). Germline CDR1 LNHDA, CDR2 SQIVND (reference sequence). The CDR3 loop spans 14 amino acids. Trimming shortened V by 2 bases and J by 7 bases, and 12 bases separated the two germline ends. The CDR3 is CASSIQGWGQPQHF. DNA of the CDR3: TGTGCCAGTAGTATACAGGGCTGGGGACAGCCCCAGCATTTT.

The chain recombines TRBV5-1 with TRBJ2-1, with 8 bases aligning to TRBD1. J gave up 2 bases and V 0 bases, and 1 base lay outside the gene matches. The length of the CDR3 is 15 residues. Per germline, CDR1 SGHRS and CDR2 YFSETQ. CDR3 amino acids: CASSLEQGAYNEQFF. The CDR3 coding sequence is TGCGCCAGCAGCTTGGAACAGGGGGCCTACAATGAGCAGTTCTTC.

The chain employs TRBV7-9 and TRBJ2-7; possibly TRBD2 for D (5 bases). The CDR3 runs to 14 residues. Trimming took 5 bases from V and 4 from J, leaving 15 bases between them. Germline V gives CDR1 SEHNR, CDR2 FQNEAQ (reference sequence). For the CDR3, the DNA is TGTGCCAGCAGCCCGGACGGAGGTGGTTACGAGCAGTACTTC. Translation gives CASSPDGGGYEQYF.

This clone was found once. The chain employs TRBV24-1 and TRBJ1-5, with D tentatively TRBD1 (5 bases). V lost 4 bases and J 3 bases, leaving 18 bases between the germline ends. The CDR3 covers 17 residues. The germline V gene has CDR1 KGHDR and CDR2 SFDVKD. The CDR3 DNA reads TGTGCCACCAGTGACCCACGGGGGGGAAATACCAATCAGCCCCAGCATTTT. It is translated as CATSDPRGGNTNQPQHF.

The gene calls are TRBV27 and TRBJ1-4; maybe TRBD1 (5 bases). The CDR3 contains 13 residues. With 6 bases removed from V and 3 bases from J, the gap between germline ends came to 8 bases. Per germline, CDR1 MNHEY and CDR2 SMNVEV (reference sequence). CDR3 DNA: TGTGCCAGCAGACAGGACGCTAATGAAAAACTGTTTTTT. Protein sequence: CASRQDANEKLFF.

This chain connects TRBV5-1 to TRBJ2-6; 11 bases are a match to TRBD1. The CDR3 totals 17 residues. Germline-derived CDR1 and CDR2 are SGHRS and YFSETQ. After removal of 5 bases from V and 3 bases from J, the junction contained 7 bases not matched to a gene. CDR3 nucleotide sequence: TGCGCCAGCAGTCTAGGACAGGGGGCGCGTGGGGCCAACGTCCTGACTTTC. Translated, it gives CASSLGQGARGANVLTF.

CDR3 nucleotides: TGTGCCAGCAGCGTAAGGGCTCCCCGGGACAGGGCCCCAGATACGCAGTATTTT. Translated, it gives CASSVRAPRDRAPDTQYF. V gene TRBV9 combines with J gene TRBJ2-3, with 9 bases that match TRBD1. Germline loops: CDR1 SGDLS, CDR2 YYNGEE. The length of the CDR3 is 18 residues. Trimming took 1 base from V and 4 from J; bases not matched to a gene: 13.

J is TRBJ2-1 and V is TRBV5-6, with 11 bases matching TRBD1. Trimming removed 0 bases from V and 4 bases from J; junction bases left unmatched: 6. This CDR3 is 17 amino acids long. Germline CDR1 and CDR2: SGHDT and YYEEEE. The DNA of the CDR3 is TGTGCCAGCAGCTTGGAATCCGGGACAGGGGGTTACAATGAGCAGTTCTTC. This codes for CASSLESGTGGYNEQFF. Complete variable domain (other parts from reference TRBV5-6 and TRBJ2-1): DAGVTQSPTHLIKTRGQQVTLRCSPKSGHDTVSWYQQALGQGPQFIFQYYEEEERQRGNFPDRFSGHQFPNYSSELNVNALLLGDSALYLCASSLESGTGGYNEQFFGPGTRLTVL.

The chain recombines TRBV2 with TRBJ2-2, with 10 bases fitting TRBD1. Germline V gene sequence: CDR1 SNHLY, CDR2 FYNNEI. After removal of 2 bases from V and 6 bases from J, the junction contained 3 bases not matched to a gene. The CDR3 totals 15 residues. The CDR3, as DNA: TGTGCCAGCAGTGAAAAGACAGGGGGCTCCGGGGAGCTGTTTTTT. This codes for CASSEKTGGSGELFF.

This clone was seen only once. The V and J genes are TRBV28 and TRBJ2-4, with 7 bases identical to TRBD2. Losses at the gene ends were 3 bases for V and 1 base for J; bases not matched to a gene: 6. The V gene's germline CDR1 is MDHEN and CDR2 SYDVKM. The CDR3 contains 16 residues. CDR3 bases: TGTGCCAGCAGTTTCCCCGCCGGGGGGGCCAAAAACATTCAGTACTTC. It yields the protein CASSFPAGGAKNIQYF. The full variable domain, with the rest looked up from reference TRBV28 and TRBJ2-4, is DVKVTQSSRYLVKRTGEKVFLECVQDMDHENMFWYRQDPGLGLRLIYFSYDVKMKEKGDIPEGYSVSREKKERFSLILESASTNQTSMYLCASSFPAGGAKNIQYFGAGTRLSVL.